Shown below are 2 T cell receptor beta chains from a single sample sequenced in a study of blood T cell repertoires in COVID-19 (dated by TCRdb to 2020 to 2021). The library came from the immunoSEQ multiplex PCR assay. Imported from immuneACCESS, the table was reduced by TCRdb to in-frame sequences with V and J called. These copies leave out some clones; in studies compared against another copy, an unresolved V gene accounts for under half, and the cause of the remainder is not known. This sample holds approximately 250,000 clones; about 85% were observed only once. The top ten clones comprise more than 0.75% of the sample. Sequencing was performed on peripheral blood. These receptors all come from a man in his forties with acute or convalescent COVID-19.

The chain joins TRBV7-3 to TRBJ1-2; unclear D gene. Germline V gives CDR1 SGHTA, CDR2 FQGTGA. V lost 2 bases to trimming and J lost 4 bases, with 8 bases between them. This CDR3 contains 13 residues. The CDR3 loop is CASSLGQSYGYTF. Written as DNA, the CDR3 is TGTGCCAGCAGCTTAGGCCAGTCCTATGGCTACACCTTC.

The chain employs TRBV5-6 and TRBJ2-3; 10 bases agree with TRBD2. Per germline, CDR1 SGHDT and CDR2 YYEEEE. This CDR3 is built from 17 residues. V lost 2 bases and J lost 4; bases outside the gene matches: 10. CDR3 DNA: TGTGCCAGCAGCTTCTGGACTAGCGGTCTCCTTGCAGATACGCAGTATTTT. This encodes CASSFWTSGLLADTQYF.